Shown below are 25 T cell receptor beta chains from a single sample sequenced in a study of T cells in Graves' hyperthyroidism and ophthalmopathy. From RNA transcripts, TCR beta CDR3 regions were amplified. The HTBI primer set was used in a first-round RT-PCR of the TCR CDR3. MiXCR was run by TCRdb on the multiplex PCR reads, yielding one entry per CDR3 protein. This sample carries approximately 530,000 distinct CDR3 sequences, 16% of them seen once, and the ten largest clones take about 20%. The sequenced sample was blood. The origin of the receptors is a woman under 30 with Graves' hyperthyroidism.

There are many counts of this clonotype. This CDR3 is CASRTHLSGRATDTQYF. In DNA, the CDR3 is TGTGCCAGCAGGACCCACCTTAGCGGGAGGGCCACAGATACGCAGTATTTT. The chain has TRBV2 and TRBJ2-3; 11 bases fit TRBD2. Germline V lookup: CDR1 SNHLY, CDR2 FYNNEI. V shed 6 bases, J shed 2 bases, and the junction held 10 bases outside the gene matches. The CDR3 loop spans 17 amino acids.

This clonotype has ten or more counts. The chain links TRBV2 to TRBJ2-7; 7 bases are a match to TRBD2. The CDR3 runs to 15 residues. The trim removed 10 bases at V and 7 bases at J, leaving 19 bases unmatched. The germline gives CDR1 SNHLY, CDR2 FYNNEI. CDR3 in DNA: TGTGCCACCTTACTTTCAGAGGGAGGGCCGGGAGAGCAGTACTTC. Residues: CATLLSEGGPGEQYF.

This clonotype was counted between two and nine times. The chain has TRBV19 and TRBJ1-5, with D possibly being TRBD1 (6 bases). The CDR3 is 15 residues long. Germline CDR1 is LNHDA and CDR2 is SQIVND (reference sequence). V gave up 6 bases and J gave up 5 bases, with 17 bases separating them. The CDR3 loop is CASSYPQGRYQPQHF. CDR3 nucleotide sequence: TGTGCCAGTAGCTACCCACAGGGCAGGTATCAGCCCCAGCATTTT.

In regard to this clonotype: This may come from a read error, since a much larger clone is one base off. This rearrangement joins TRBV7-2 to TRBJ1-5, with D tentatively TRBD1 (5 bases). The CDR3 runs 14 residues. V lost 1 base, J lost 6 bases, and 10 bases lay in between. The germline V gene encodes CDR1 SGHTA and CDR2 FQGNSA. Here the CDR3 reads CASSLGGDGQPQHF. The CDR3 DNA is TGTGCCAGCAGCTTAGGGGGGGACGGTCAGCCCCAGCATTTT. The variable domain in full, with the rest retrieved from reference TRBV7-2 and TRBJ1-5, is GAGVSQSPSNKVTEKGKDVELRCDPISGHTALYWYRQSLGQGLEFLIYFQGNSAPDKSGLPSDRFSAERTGGSVSTLTIQRTQQEDSAVYLCASSLGGDGQPQHFGDGTRLSIL.

This chain links TRBV20-1 with TRBJ2-4, with a possible D match to TRBD2 (7 bases). Germline CDR1 and CDR2: DFQATT and SNEGSKA (reference sequence). This CDR3 region has 16 residues. Trimming cost V 3 bases and J 0 bases, with 15 bases left between them. CDR3 DNA: TGCAGTGCTAGTACCCCCGGGGGGCTAGCCAAAAACATTCAGTACTTC. This sequence encodes CSASTPGGLAKNIQYF.

In this sample, this clonotype turned up many times. CDR3: CATRGLATDTQYF. The CDR3 DNA is TGTGCCACCCGGGGACTAGCAACAGATACGCAGTATTTT. This chain connects TRBV18 to TRBJ2-3, with 9 bases aligning to TRBD2. CDR3 length: 13 residues. V was clipped by 10 bases and J by 3 bases; unmatched bases: 5. Germline V gene lookup returns CDR1 KGHSH and CDR2 LQKENI.

This clonotype was seen a few times. V and J are TRBV15 and TRBJ1-4; weak D call: TRBD1 (6 bases). The CDR3 covers 14 residues. Trimming took 8 bases from V and 3 from J, leaving 13 bases between them. In germline, CDR1 is LNHNV, CDR2 YYDKDF (reference sequence). The CDR3, as DNA: TGTGCCACCGAAGGGGAGGGGGCTAATGAAAAACTGTTTTTT. This gives the protein CATEGEGANEKLFF.

In its sample, this clonotype was seen a few times. The V and J genes are TRBV27 and TRBJ1-5, with D unresolved. V was shortened by 2 bases and J by 0 bases, with 8 bases between the two germline ends. Germline V lookup: CDR1 MNHEY, CDR2 SMNVEV (reference sequence). The CDR3 covers 15 residues. CDR3 DNA: TGTGCCAGCAGTTTAAGCGTATATAGCAATCAGCCCCAGCATTTT. It codes for CASSLSVYSNQPQHF.

The V and J genes are TRBV27 and TRBJ1-6, with 9 bases lining up with TRBD1. CDR1 is MNHEY, CDR2 SMNVEV, per germline (reference sequence). This CDR3 is built from 13 residues. The trim removed 6 bases at V and 8 bases at J, leaving 2 bases unmatched. The CDR3 DNA sequence: TGTGCCAGCAGGTGGACAGGGGATTCACCCCTCCACTTT. Protein: CASRWTGDSPLHF.

Many counts were recorded for this clonotype. The chain recombines TRBV27 with TRBJ2-3, with 12 bases identical to TRBD1. Germline V gene lookup returns CDR1 MNHEY and CDR2 SMNVEV (reference sequence). The CDR3 spans 18 residues. The V and J ends lost 2 bases and 4 bases, in that order; junction bases with no gene match: 10. CDR3 protein: CASSLRGQGAAIPDTQYF. DNA of the CDR3: TGTGCCAGCAGTTTAAGGGGACAGGGGGCCGCGATCCCAGATACGCAGTATTTT.

This clonotype occurred a few times. This chain joins TRBV28 and TRBJ2-7; 8 bases agree with TRBD1. Germline loops: CDR1 MDHEN, CDR2 SYDVKM. The CDR3 has 17 amino acids. The junction had 15 bases not matched to a gene; V was cut back by 5 bases and J by 3 bases. CDR3 region: CASSVRQGRGLNYEQYF. The CDR3 nucleotides are TGTGCCAGCAGTGTCAGACAGGGGCGGGGACTGAACTACGAGCAGTACTTC.

The rearrangement links TRBV2 to TRBJ2-7, with 7 positions matching TRBD2. CDR3 length: 14 residues. V was clipped by 3 bases and J by 3 bases; unmatched bases: 5. Germline V gives CDR1 SNHLY, CDR2 FYNNEI. The CDR3 protein is CASSDPGLNYEQYF. Written as DNA, the CDR3 is TGTGCCAGCAGTGACCCGGGACTAAACTACGAGCAGTACTTC.

There are many counts of this clonotype. The chain joins TRBV2 to TRBJ1-1; D not resolved. Trimming removed 2 bases from V and 6 bases from J, with 7 bases in between. Germline CDR1 is SNHLY and CDR2 is FYNNEI. The CDR3 consists of 12 residues. This CDR3 is CASSERLPEAFF. The CDR3 DNA is TGTGCCAGCAGTGAAAGGCTTCCTGAAGCTTTCTTT.

The chain joins TRBV19 to TRBJ2-2; weak D call: TRBD1 (6 bases). The V gene's germline CDR1 is LNHDA and CDR2 SQIVND (reference sequence). Trimming shortened V by 6 bases and J by 0 bases, and 17 bases separated the two germline ends. There are 17 residues in the CDR3. CDR3 amino acids: CASRRTGRVSNTGELFF. DNA of the CDR3: TGTGCCAGTAGGCGTACAGGGAGAGTATCGAACACCGGGGAGCTGTTTTTT.

This clonotype was observed at least ten times. V and J are TRBV12-3 or TRBV12-4 and TRBJ2-7; TRBD2 agrees at 7 bases. The V gene end was trimmed by 6 bases and the J gene end by 3 bases; junction bases not matched to a gene: 2. The length of the CDR3 is 12 residues. CDR3 sequence reads: CASRRGSYEQYF. The CDR3 DNA is TGTGCCAGCAGGCGGGGGAGCTACGAGCAGTACTTC.

The chain employs TRBV5-6 and TRBJ1-1, with TRBD1 matching 8 bases. Germline CDR1 reads SGHDT; CDR2 reads YYEEEE. Trimming at V came to 3 bases and at J to 4 bases, leaving 14 bases not matched to a gene. The CDR3 is made up of 17 amino acids. This CDR3 is CASSSRPGTGSGTEAFF. CDR3 DNA sequence: TGTGCCAGCAGCTCCCGTCCCGGGACAGGATCGGGCACTGAAGCTTTCTTT.

The chain uses TRBV6-6 and TRBJ2-3; D is undetermined. V lost 2 bases to trimming and J lost 2 bases, with 8 bases between them. The CDR3 has 14 residues. The germline V gene encodes CDR1 MNHNY and CDR2 SVGAGI (reference sequence). CDR3 in amino acids: CASSYGHFTDTQYF. The CDR3 bases are TGTGCCAGCAGTTACGGTCACTTCACAGATACGCAGTATTTT.

This clonotype has ten or more counts. The chain combines TRBV7-9 with TRBJ2-1; a possible D gene is TRBD2 (6 bases). Trimming shortened V by 2 bases and J by 1 base, and 9 bases separated the two germline ends. The germline gives CDR1 SEHNR, CDR2 FQNEAQ (reference sequence). The CDR3 consists of 15 residues. CDR3 in DNA: TGTGCCAGCAGCTTATCCGGGACTTCCTACAATGAGCAGTTCTTC. As protein: CASSLSGTSYNEQFF. The variable domain in full, with the rest retrieved from reference TRBV7-9 and TRBJ2-1, is DTGVSQNPRHKITKRGQNVTFRCDPISEHNRLYWYRQTLGQGPEFLTYFQNEAQLEKSRLLSDRFSAERPKGSFSTLEIQRTEQGDSAMYLCASSLSGTSYNEQFFGPGTRLTVL.

At least ten counts were recorded for this clonotype. This chain connects TRBV11-2 to TRBJ2-1; the match to TRBD1 covers 12 bases. This CDR3 is 16 amino acids long. In germline, CDR1 is SGHAT, CDR2 FQNNGV. The V segment lost 4 bases and the J segment 8 bases; nucleotides outside the gene matches: 9. Here the CDR3 DNA reads TGTGCCAGCAGCTCCCACCGGGACAGGGGGCTGGATGAGCAGTTCTTC. It specifies CASSSHRDRGLDEQFF.

The CDR3 DNA sequence: TGCAGCGCATTCGGGACAGGGCCCTACGAGCAGTACTTC. It codes for CSAFGTGPYEQYF. This rearrangement joins TRBV29-1 to TRBJ2-7; 9 bases agree with TRBD1. The V segment lost 7 bases and the J segment 2 bases; nucleotides outside the gene matches: 6. The germline gives CDR1 SQVTM, CDR2 ANQGSEA. The CDR3 loop spans 13 amino acids.

This clonotype was detected only a few times. The gene calls are TRBV6-1 and TRBJ2-6; D is possibly TRBD1 (5 bases). Germline lookup yields CDR1 MNHNS and CDR2 SASEGT. V lost 8 bases and J 6 bases, leaving 14 bases between the germline ends. The CDR3 is 14 amino acids. The CDR3 nucleotides are TGTGCCAGCTCGACAGAACCTGCGGCCAACGTCCTGACTTTC. Protein product: CASSTEPAANVLTF.

This clonotype was picked up a small number of times. The chain is built from TRBV28 and TRBJ1-2, with D unresolved. The V and J ends lost 3 bases and 7 bases respectively, with 18 bases between them. This CDR3 contains 15 residues. Germline V gene lookup returns CDR1 MDHEN and CDR2 SYDVKM. The CDR3 DNA reads TGTGCCAGCAGTTTGACGGGCGCCCGGTCGGGTGGCTACACCTTC. Translated, it gives CASSLTGARSGGYTF.

The V and J genes are TRBV20-1 and TRBJ2-7, with D possibly matching TRBD1 (5 bases). The germline V and J ends were trimmed by 1 base and 0 bases, with 13 bases remaining between them. The length of the CDR3 is 15 residues. Germline V gene data show CDR1 as DFQATT and CDR2 as SNEGSKA (reference sequence). CDR3: CSARGTKENSYEQYF. The CDR3 DNA sequence: TGCAGTGCTAGAGGGACAAAAGAAAACTCCTACGAGCAGTACTTC.

V is TRBV28 and J is TRBJ1-2; D is undetermined. This CDR3 comprises 16 residues. Between the trimmed V and J ends, which lost 6 bases and 4 bases, there was a span of 21 bases. The germline gives CDR1 MDHEN, CDR2 SYDVKM. This CDR3 is CASRPGFDRRSYGYTF. CDR3 coding DNA: TGTGCCAGCAGGCCCGGGTTTGATAGGCGGTCCTATGGCTACACCTTC.

This clonotype was seen more than once but under ten times. This chain joins TRBV4-3 and TRBJ1-2; the match to TRBD1 covers 8 bases. V trimming: 0 bases; J trimming: 6 bases; junction bases outside the gene matches: 3. Germline loops: CDR1 LGHNA, CDR2 YSLEER. CDR3 length: 14 residues. The CDR3 region is CASSQETGDHGYTF. The CDR3 region has the DNA TGCGCCAGCAGCCAAGAGACAGGGGATCATGGCTACACCTTC.